The T cell receptor (beta chain) under discussion was sequenced for a study of PD-L1 blockade in urothelial cancer (TCRdb year 2017). Some background on the complete study: Therapy was started at some point between 2014 and 2016 for all patients, and atezolizumab 1,200 mg was administered intravenously every 3 weeks. About 90% of the roughly 29 patients were identified as males with urothelial cancer of bladder origin, and a prior smoking history was reported by 18 of 29 patients. An ECOG performance status of 0 or 1 was recorded for the patients, and 0 to 3 prior chemotherapy regimens had been received by the patients. Blood samples were analyzed at two time points: 3 weeks after treatment start (second dose) and 6 weeks after treatment start. Blood samples gave median yields of around 150,000 T cells and some 84,000 unique TCRs, along with a median clonality of approximately 0.08. Somatic, immune and clinical correlates of response to PD-L1 blockade with atezolizumab in urothelial cancer were the focus of an exploratory multi-omic analysis. TCR sequencing covered pretreatment tumor samples and matched, serially collected peripheral blood taken before and after atezolizumab treatment. Progression-free survival longer than 6 months counted as durable clinical benefit, and TCR features were additionally tested against both progression-free and overall survival. In the same patients, whole exome sequencing and RNA sequencing of pretreatment tumors were performed in addition to TCR sequencing. Durable clinical benefit was achieved by nine patients and was not achieved by 20 patients. Just over 28 patients had pretreatment blood TCR-seq, about 25 had at least one posttreatment blood collection, and about 25 had tumor TCR-seq.

This clone has a handful of counts. The antigen this receptor binds is unknown. Per-base quality was not reported, and no clone a single base away is much larger than it. Synthetic TCR analog templates were spiked into each PCR to estimate absolute template abundance from read counts. The immunoSEQ assay used bias-controlled V and J gene primers to amplify TCRbeta CDR3 regions from genomic DNA. Rearranged TCRbeta segments were sequenced at approximately 20X coverage. The authors processed their data as follows. Sequencing errors were corrected by clustering, and CDR3s were annotated against IMGT so that V, D and J genes could be assigned. Only productive TCRbeta rearrangements were used in downstream analyses, excluding out-of-frame or stop-codon sequences. Clonality was computed as one minus Shannon entropy normalized by the log of the number of unique productive sequences. Fisher's exact test with Benjamini-Hochberg correction, at a threshold of adjusted p below 0.01, was used to find clones that differed between time points or between blood and tumor. In TCRdb, the immuneACCESS table is reduced to in-frame sequences with V and J assigned. These tables do not hold every clone; where another copy was compared, an unresolved V gene accounts for under half, and the others remain unexplained. Clone size and the V and J calls come from that table; the DNA yielded D and trimming. This sample has some 20,000 clones in its table, and around 90% of those were observed once. The ten largest clones capture less than 4.5% of the sample.

Results the study describes overall, beyond this receptor: A pretreatment peripheral blood TCR clonality below the median was linked to improved progression-free and overall survival. Because the sample size was small (n of about 30) and many exploratory analyses were performed, the results are intended to be hypothesis-generating. At 3 weeks after the start of treatment, tumor-associated TCR clones in peripheral blood had expanded more in patients with durable benefit (n ≈ 24, p = 0.022).

The V end gives up 1 base and the J end 5 bases, leaving 5 bases in the junction not matched to a gene. The CDR3, from cysteine to phenylalanine, totals 15 residues. Only the CDR3 DNA is retained, 45 bases long and in frame from the first base. From the germline V gene, CDR1 is SGHTA and CDR2 is FQGNSA. The cohort comprised roughly 30 patients with locally advanced or metastatic urothelial carcinoma treated at Memorial Sloan Kettering on a trial protocol. Peripheral blood mononuclear cells were collected from each patient pretreatment and during treatment, giving between 1 and 8 total time points per patient. The Qiagen DNeasy Blood extraction kit was used to purify genomic DNA from total PBMCs and tumor samples. PBMCs were collected pretreatment and during treatment, and were isolated and stored as previously described.

In this chain, TRBV7-2 is recombined with TRBJ2-5, and 9 junctional nucleotides match TRBD1. The sequenced sample was PBMCs, obtained around atezolizumab (anti-PD-L1) treatment. The receptor comes from a man in his fifties or sixties with urothelial cancer. The DNA sequence is TGTGCCAGCAGCTTAGGACAGGGGGGTACGGAGACCCAGTACTTC. Its coded protein is CASSLGQGGTETQYF.